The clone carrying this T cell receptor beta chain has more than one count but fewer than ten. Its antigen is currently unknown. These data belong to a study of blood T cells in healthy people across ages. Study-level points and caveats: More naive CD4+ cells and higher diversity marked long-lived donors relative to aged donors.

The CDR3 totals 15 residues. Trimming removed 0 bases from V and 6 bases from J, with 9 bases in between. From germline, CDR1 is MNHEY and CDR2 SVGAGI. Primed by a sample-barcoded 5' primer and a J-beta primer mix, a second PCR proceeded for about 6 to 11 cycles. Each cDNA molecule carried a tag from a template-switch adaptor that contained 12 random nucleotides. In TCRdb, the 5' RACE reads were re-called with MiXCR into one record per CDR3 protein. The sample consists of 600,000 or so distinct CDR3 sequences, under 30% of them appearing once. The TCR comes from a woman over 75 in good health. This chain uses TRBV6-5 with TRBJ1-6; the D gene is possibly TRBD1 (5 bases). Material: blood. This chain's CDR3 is CASSYSGGRNSPLHF. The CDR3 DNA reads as TGTGCCAGCAGTTACTCGGGGGGACGTAATTCACCCCTCCACTTT.